The 26 T cell receptor beta chains given below trace back to one sample, sequenced in a study of lymphopenia after photon versus proton radiotherapy. The table came from immunoSEQ multiplex PCR; TCRdb's copy has only in-frame clones and leaves some out. This sample has more than 45,000 clones, with around 90% found just once. The input for sequencing was peripheral blood, taken from a patient treated with photon-based radiotherapy. The receptors were sampled from a woman between 40 and 55 years old with cholangiocarcinoma.

J is TRBJ1-2 and V is TRBV5-1, with 10 positions matching TRBD1. The V gene end was trimmed by 4 bases and the J gene end by 7 bases; junction bases not matched to a gene: 10. CDR3 length: 15 residues. CDR1 and CDR2 (germline): SGHRS, YFSETQ. CDR3 protein: CASSPGQGHFSGYTF. The CDR3 region has the DNA TGCGCCAGCAGCCCGGGACAGGGGCATTTCTCTGGCTACACCTTC.

Remarks on this clone: Germline is not matched at one junction end, which may reflect a read error. The gene calls are TRBV7-7 and TRBJ2-7, with TRBD2 identical over 9 bases. CDR3 length equals 13 residues. Germline V gene data show CDR1 as SSHAT and CDR2 as FNYEAQ (reference sequence). CDR3 in DNA: TGTGCTAGCAGCTACGGACTAGCGTACGAGCAGTACTTC. Translating it yields CASSYGLAYEQYF.

V is TRBV9 and J is TRBJ1-3; D ambiguous. Germline CDR1 is SGDLS and CDR2 is YYNGEE. V was shortened by 0 bases and J by 7 bases, with 11 bases between the two germline ends. This CDR3 region has 14 residues. The CDR3 is CASSVAAADNTIYF. In DNA form, the CDR3 reads TGTGCCAGCAGCGTAGCGGCCGCCGACAACACCATATATTTT.

The rearrangement joins TRBV29-1 to TRBJ2-7, with 10 bases identical to TRBD1. Germline V gene sequence: CDR1 SQVTM, CDR2 ANQGSEA. CDR3 length: 14 amino acids. The junction had 8 bases not matched to a gene; V was cut back by 3 bases and J by 6 bases. The CDR3 loop is CSVDGQGDFSEQYF. Written as DNA, the CDR3 is TGCAGCGTTGACGGACAGGGGGATTTTTCCGAGCAGTACTTC.

The rearrangement links TRBV4-2 to TRBJ1-1, with D unresolved. V was cut by 1 base and J by 1 base, with 10 bases left in between. Germline V gene sequence: CDR1 LGHNA, CDR2 YNFKEQ. The CDR3 is 15 residues long. CDR3 sequence: CASSQGADPNTEAFF. Here the CDR3 DNA reads TGTGCCAGCAGCCAAGGGGCAGATCCGAACACTGAAGCTTTCTTT.

The table lists this clone with a count of one. The rearrangement joins TRBV9 to TRBJ1-2; possible D gene TRBD1, 6 bases. Germline V gene lookup returns CDR1 SGDLS and CDR2 YYNGEE. With 0 bases removed from V and 8 bases from J, the gap between germline ends came to 14 bases. This CDR3 spans 14 amino acids. The CDR3 sequence: CASSVAWRGKGYTF. The CDR3 bases are TGTGCCAGCAGCGTAGCTTGGAGGGGGAAGGGCTACACCTTC.

The V and J genes are TRBV9 and TRBJ1-5; D perhaps matches TRBD1 (5 bases). The CDR3 spans 15 residues. Per the germline V gene, CDR1 is SGDLS and CDR2 is YYNGEE. V lost 2 bases and J 6 bases, leaving 15 bases between the germline ends. The CDR3 reads CASSVGGVRGQPQHF. CDR3 nucleotides: TGTGCCAGCAGCGTCGGAGGGGTACGGGGTCAGCCCCAGCATTTT.

The chain couples TRBV5-4 to TRBJ2-7; the D gene is possibly TRBD1 (5 bases). This CDR3 has 15 residues. From germline, CDR1 is SGHNT and CDR2 YYREEE (reference sequence). V gave up 0 bases and J gave up 5 bases, with 15 bases separating them. DNA for the CDR3: TGTGCCAGCAGCTTGGCCCGGGCAGGGCCCAACGAGCAGTACTTC. Residues: CASSLARAGPNEQYF. Complete variable domain (other parts from reference TRBV5-4 and TRBJ2-7): ETGVTQSPTHLIKTRGQQVTLRCSSQSGHNTVSWYQQALGQGPQFIFQYYREEENGRGNFPPRFSGLQFPNYSSELNVNALELDDSALYLCASSLARAGPNEQYFGPGTRLTVT.

This sequence joins TRBV28 and TRBJ1-2, with TRBD1 matching 7 bases. In germline, CDR1 is MDHEN, CDR2 SYDVKM. The CDR3 contains 14 residues. J was trimmed by 3 bases and V by 3 bases; bases with no gene match: 4. CDR3 nucleotide sequence: TGTGCCAGCAGTTTCACAGGGGCTTACTATGGCTACACCTTC. Protein: CASSFTGAYYGYTF.

The rearrangement links TRBV9 to TRBJ1-1; D not certain. Trimming pared 0 bases from V and 10 bases from J, leaving 19 bases between. CDR1 and CDR2 (germline): SGDLS, YYNGEE. There are 15 residues in the CDR3. CDR3 amino acids: CASSVDSSGQVGAFF. In nucleotides, the CDR3 is TGTGCCAGCAGCGTAGACTCAAGTGGCCAAGTGGGAGCTTTCTTT.

The rearrangement links TRBV6-5 to TRBJ2-7; D is unclear. The CDR3 consists of 12 residues. The germline CDR1 and CDR2 sequences are MNHEY and SVGAGI. With 10 bases removed from V and 4 bases from J, the gap between germline ends came to 14 bases. The CDR3 DNA is TGTGCCACCCTAGACCTCGAGTACGAGCAGTACTTC. Protein: CATLDLEYEQYF.

The J gene is TRBJ2-5, the V gene TRBV7-2, with a possible D match to TRBD2 (6 bases). V dropped 1 base and J dropped 7 bases, with 13 bases sitting between them. CDR1 and CDR2 (germline): SGHTA, FQGNSA. This CDR3 is built from 14 residues. CDR3 DNA: TGTGCCAGCAGCTTAGAGGGCTCCGGGGGGACCCAGTACTTC. Protein: CASSLEGSGGTQYF.

This clone has just one count. V and J are TRBV6-5 and TRBJ2-3; 9 nucleotides agree with TRBD2. CDR3 length: 15 amino acids. The germline V gene has CDR1 MNHEY and CDR2 SVGAGI. With 2 bases clipped from V and 2 bases from J, the junction kept 2 bases outside the gene matches. In DNA form, the CDR3 reads TGTGCCAGCAGTTACGTAGCGGGGGACACAGATACGCAGTATTTT. As protein: CASSYVAGDTDTQYF.

The chain couples TRBV10-3 to TRBJ1-6; 12 positions agree with TRBD1. Germline V gene lookup returns CDR1 ENHRY and CDR2 SYGVKD. The CDR3 is 18 residues long. With V trimmed by 3 bases and J by 7 bases, 10 bases remained unmatched. CDR3 loop: CAISEPGQGALRNSPLHF. The CDR3 bases are TGTGCCATCAGTGAACCGGGACAGGGGGCTCTCCGAAATTCACCCCTCCACTTT.

CDR3 in amino acids: CASGSRPSGDPDTQYF. CDR3 bases: TGTGCCAGCGGATCACGGCCTAGCGGGGACCCCGATACGCAGTATTTT. This rearrangement joins TRBV7-9 to TRBJ2-3; TRBD2 matches 9 bases. The CDR3 loop spans 16 amino acids. With V trimmed by 8 bases and J by 6 bases, 15 bases remained unmatched. Germline CDR1 and CDR2: SEHNR and FQNEAQ (reference sequence).

The rearrangement joins TRBV19 to TRBJ1-2; TRBD1 matches at 7 bases. The CDR3 loop spans 18 amino acids. CDR1 and CDR2 (germline): LNHDA, SQIVND (reference sequence). Trimming cost V 6 bases and J 1 base; bases outside gene matches: 17. The CDR3 bases are TGTGCCAGTAGACTCGAGACAGGGCCGAGGACCTATAACTATGGCTACACCTTC. This gives the protein CASRLETGPRTYNYGYTF.

This sequence joins TRBV7-3 and TRBJ2-1; possible D gene TRBD1, 6 bases. Germline CDR1 SGHTA, CDR2 FQGTGA. V gave up 5 bases and J gave up 0 bases, with 14 bases separating them. This CDR3 is 16 amino acids long. For the CDR3, the DNA is TGTGCCAGCAGCCTCCACAGGGTAGGCTCCTACAATGAGCAGTTCTTC. Residues: CASSLHRVGSYNEQFF.

The chain combines TRBV19 with TRBJ1-2, with D possibly being TRBD1 (5 bases). Germline V gene sequence: CDR1 LNHDA, CDR2 SQIVND (reference sequence). This CDR3 region has 14 residues. The V and J ends lost 3 bases and 4 bases respectively, with 12 bases between them. CDR3 sequence: CASSISTGAYGYTF. CDR3 in DNA: TGTGCCAGTAGTATCTCTACAGGAGCCTATGGCTACACCTTC.

This chain connects TRBV7-8 to TRBJ1-4, with D perhaps matching TRBD1 (5 bases). In germline, CDR1 is SGHVS, CDR2 FQNEAQ. The CDR3 covers 15 residues. V lost 5 bases and J lost 8, with 18 bases in between. This chain's CDR3 is CASSPSYGDGEKLFF. CDR3 DNA: TGTGCCAGCAGCCCAAGCTACGGGGACGGCGAAAAACTGTTTTTT.

This rearrangement joins TRBV6-5 to TRBJ2-3, with D possibly being TRBD2 (6 bases). This CDR3 spans 15 amino acids. Looked up from germline, CDR1 is MNHEY and CDR2 is SVGAGI. Trimming cost V 2 bases and J 2 bases, with 11 bases left between them. The DNA of the CDR3 is TGTGCCAGCAGTTACGGTCTAGCGAACACAGATACGCAGTATTTT. The encoded protein is CASSYGLANTDTQYF.

The chain carries TRBV5-4 and TRBJ1-2; TRBD1 agrees at 7 bases. This CDR3 is 13 amino acids long. The trim removed 4 bases at V and 8 bases at J, leaving 8 bases unmatched. Looked up from germline, CDR1 is SGHNT and CDR2 is YYREEE (reference sequence). The CDR3 sequence: CASSLRGGGGYTF. The CDR3 DNA sequence: TGTGCCAGCAGCCTCAGGGGGGGCGGCGGCTACACCTTC. Filled out from reference TRBV5-4 and TRBJ1-2, the complete variable domain reads ETGVTQSPTHLIKTRGQQVTLRCSSQSGHNTVSWYQQALGQGPQFIFQYYREEENGRGNFPPRFSGLQFPNYSSELNVNALELDDSALYLCASSLRGGGGYTFGSGTRLTVV.

The J gene is TRBJ1-1, the V gene TRBV5-1, with D unresolved. Germline assignment: CDR1 SGHRS and CDR2 YFSETQ. The CDR3 contains 14 residues. V shed 5 bases and J shed 5 bases, with 16 bases lying between them. The CDR3 DNA reads as TGCGCCAGCAGAGTGTCGGGGAGTCAAACTGAAGCTTTCTTT. This sequence encodes CASRVSGSQTEAFF.

The J gene is TRBJ1-3, the V gene TRBV5-6; a possible D gene is TRBD1 (5 bases). Germline CDR1 and CDR2: SGHDT and YYEEEE. V dropped 2 bases and J dropped 1 base, with 7 bases sitting between them. The CDR3 runs to 14 residues. DNA for the CDR3: TGTGCCAGCAGCTTCGGGGGTTCTGGAAACACCATATATTTT. It is translated as CASSFGGSGNTIYF.

V and J are TRBV7-2 and TRBJ2-7; D is unresolved. V was pared by 5 bases and J by 2 bases, with 13 bases between. Germline CDR1 and CDR2: SGHTA and FQGNSA. CDR3 length: 14 amino acids. CDR3 sequence (DNA): TGTGCCAGCAGCCCCGGTTGGTTAGCCTACGAGCAGTACTTC. This encodes CASSPGWLAYEQYF. Together with reference TRBV7-2 and TRBJ2-7, the CDR3 gives the full variable domain: GAGVSQSPSNKVTEKGKDVELRCDPISGHTALYWYRQSLGQGLEFLIYFQGNSAPDKSGLPSDRFSAERTGGSVSTLTIQRTQQEDSAVYLCASSPGWLAYEQYFGPGTRLTVT.

CDR3 protein: CASSHRDKDYEQYF. CDR3 nucleotide sequence: TGTGCCAGCAGCCACCGGGACAAGGACTACGAGCAGTACTTC. The chain carries TRBV28 and TRBJ2-7, with D maybe TRBD1 (6 bases). CDR1 and CDR2 (germline): MDHEN, SYDVKM. CDR3 length: 14 amino acids. V was cut by 6 bases and J by 3 bases, with 15 bases left in between.

V usage is TRBV11-2 and J usage is TRBJ1-1, with D unclear. Between the trimmed V and J ends, which lost 6 bases and 2 bases, there was a span of 7 bases. This CDR3 region has 12 residues. CDR1 is SGHAT, CDR2 FQNNGV, per germline. The CDR3 DNA follows: TGTGCCAGCAGTCCGGGTAACACTGAAGCTTTCTTT. As protein: CASSPGNTEAFF.